The 14 T cell receptor beta chains below all came from one sample that was sequenced in a study of blood T cells in healthy people across ages (dated by TCRdb to the mid-2010s). Library preparation was by 5' RACE. The data were produced on an Illumina HiSeq 2500. The second PCR ran for roughly 6 to 11 cycles and used a J-beta primer mix along with a sample-barcoded 5' primer. Clones were called with MiXCR by TCRdb after fastp trimmed the public reads at Q25, and only in-frame beta chains were retained. Rows with one shared CDR3 protein collapse into an entry with the most common genes and DNA. The table for this sample lists around 900,000 distinct CDR3 sequences; about 51% of them were counted only once. 20% to 25% of the sample comes from the top ten. Input material: blood. The origin of the receptors is a woman aged 55-70 years in good health.

The gene calls are TRBV6-5 and TRBJ2-2; unclear D gene. Germline V CDR1 and CDR2: MNHEY, SVGAGI. CDR3 size: 12 residues. V was cut by 8 bases and J by 4 bases, with 8 bases left in between. Here the CDR3 reads CASGIGTGELFF. The CDR3 DNA reads as TGTGCCAGCGGAATTGGCACCGGGGAGCTGTTTTTT.

Concerning this clonotype itself: The junction differs from germline at one of its ends, possibly a read error. J is TRBJ2-3 and V is TRBV7-3; 11 bases map to TRBD2. This CDR3 is 16 amino acids long. Per the germline V gene, CDR1 is SGHTA and CDR2 is FQGTGA. The CDR3 is CASSKGTSGFTDTQYF. The CDR3 bases are TGCGCCAGCAGCAAAGGGACTAGCGGCTTCACAGATACGCAGTATTTT. The full variable domain, with the rest looked up from reference TRBV7-3 and TRBJ2-3, is GAGVSQTPSNKVTEKGKYVELRCDPISGHTALYWYRQSLGQGPEFLIYFQGTGAADDSGLPNDRFFAVRPEGSVSTLKIQRTERGDSAVYLCASSKGTSGFTDTQYFGPGTRLTVL.

The V call is TRBV20-1, the J call TRBJ2-3, with D perhaps matching TRBD2 (6 bases). Germline CDR1 is DFQATT and CDR2 is SNEGSKA (reference sequence). Trimming removed 0 bases at V and 5 bases at J, with 15 bases between. The length of the CDR3 is 15 residues. CDR3 DNA: TGCAGTGCTAGAGATACTAGCTTTTCCCGAGATACGCAGTATTTT. It codes for CSARDTSFSRDTQYF.

This clonotype appeared once. This chain links TRBV12-3 or TRBV12-4 with TRBJ2-7, with D perhaps being TRBD1 or TRBD2 (6 bases each). CDR3 size: 13 residues. The V and J ends lost 5 bases and 5 bases respectively, with 13 bases between them. CDR3 bases: TGTGCCAGCAGTGGCTGGGGGGCCAACGAGCAGTACTTC. Translating gives CASSGWGANEQYF.

This chain uses TRBV7-9 with TRBJ2-3; 7 nucleotides match TRBD2. The CDR3 covers 13 residues. Germline CDR1 reads SEHNR; CDR2 reads FQNEAQ (reference sequence). Unmatched junction bases numbered 8, after V lost 10 bases and J lost 4 bases. CDR3 region: CATSIAGADTQYF. The CDR3 nucleotides are TGTGCCACAAGCATAGCGGGTGCAGATACGCAGTATTTT.

This clonotype has a single count. One end of the junction does not line up with germline, which may come from a read error. The chain has TRBV29-1 and TRBJ2-1; no firm D call. CDR3 size: 14 residues. CDR1 SQVTM and CDR2 ANQGSEA come from the germline V gene. CDR3 coding DNA: TGCAGCGTTGCGGTAGGTCAATCCTACGATGAGCAGTTCTTC. This encodes CSVAVGQSYDEQFF.

The chain couples TRBV7-8 to TRBJ2-3; D tentatively fits TRBD1 or TRBD2 (5 bases each). CDR1 is SGHVS, CDR2 FQNEAQ, per germline. The V end was cut by 7 bases, the J end by 8 bases, with 16 bases between. The CDR3 has 13 residues. The CDR3 DNA follows: TGTGCCAGCATCCCTCGGGACCGTGCTACGCAGTATTTT. Translating it yields CASIPRDRATQYF.

V gene TRBV15 combines with J gene TRBJ2-5, with 7 bases matching TRBD2. Germline V gives CDR1 LNHNV, CDR2 YYDKDF (reference sequence). CDR3 length: 15 residues. The trim removed 4 bases at V and 4 bases at J, leaving 9 bases unmatched. CDR3 DNA sequence: TGTGCCACCAGCACCGCGGGGGTTGGGGTAGAGACCCAGTACTTC. It encodes CATSTAGVGVETQYF.

V and J are TRBV7-2 and TRBJ1-6; the match to TRBD1 covers 7 bases. The CDR3 is 15 residues long. J was trimmed by 13 bases and V by 3 bases; bases with no gene match: 12. The germline V gene has CDR1 SGHTA and CDR2 FQGNSA. CDR3 region: CASSFWTGPNYPLHF. The CDR3 coding sequence is TGTGCCAGCAGCTTCTGGACAGGTCCCAATTATCCCCTCCACTTT.

The V and J genes are TRBV5-5 and TRBJ1-1; D is unclear. Germline CDR1 SGHKS, CDR2 YYEKEE (reference sequence). The CDR3 covers 15 residues. V was cut by 5 bases and J by 5 bases, with 19 bases left in between. The CDR3 here is CASRSLGGLRTEAFF. DNA for the CDR3: TGTGCCAGCAGGTCTCTGGGAGGTCTCCGTACTGAAGCTTTCTTT.

In its sample, this clonotype was seen a few times. The chain uses TRBV27 and TRBJ2-7; either TRBD1 or TRBD2 may fit D (5 bases each). The CDR3 is made up of 14 amino acids. The V and J ends lost 3 bases and 3 bases respectively, with 12 bases between them. Germline CDR1 MNHEY, CDR2 SMNVEV (reference sequence). The CDR3 coding sequence is TGTGCCAGCAGTTTGGGGTTTGGGGGCTACGAGCAGTACTTC. This translates into CASSLGFGGYEQYF.

V is TRBV9 and J is TRBJ2-1; 12 bases match TRBD2. With V trimmed by 4 bases and J by 6 bases, 5 bases remained unmatched. The germline V gene has CDR1 SGDLS and CDR2 YYNGEE. This CDR3 contains 15 residues. The CDR3 sequence: CASSIASGRVNEQFF. In nucleotides, the CDR3 is TGTGCCAGCAGCATTGCTAGCGGGAGGGTCAATGAGCAGTTCTTC.

As concerns this clonotype: This may arise from a read error, as a much more abundant clone is one base away. This rearrangement joins TRBV20-1 to TRBJ2-1; TRBD2 is a possible D gene (7 bases). Germline values: CDR1 DFQATT, CDR2 SNEGSKA (reference sequence). This CDR3 spans 14 amino acids. V was clipped by 3 bases and J by 10 bases, with 19 bases between them. CDR3 DNA: TGCAGTGCTAGGGCGGGGGCCCGATCTGGGGAGCAGTTCTTC. Translating it yields CSARAGARSGEQFF.

The rearrangement links TRBV12-3 or TRBV12-4 to TRBJ1-3; tentatively, D is TRBD1 (5 bases). V was cut by 4 bases and J by 1 base, with 14 bases left in between. The CDR3 runs 16 residues. The CDR3 region has the DNA TGTGCCAGCAGTTCCCCCCGGGGGGGATCTGGAAACACCATATATTTT. Amino acids: CASSSPRGGSGNTIYF.